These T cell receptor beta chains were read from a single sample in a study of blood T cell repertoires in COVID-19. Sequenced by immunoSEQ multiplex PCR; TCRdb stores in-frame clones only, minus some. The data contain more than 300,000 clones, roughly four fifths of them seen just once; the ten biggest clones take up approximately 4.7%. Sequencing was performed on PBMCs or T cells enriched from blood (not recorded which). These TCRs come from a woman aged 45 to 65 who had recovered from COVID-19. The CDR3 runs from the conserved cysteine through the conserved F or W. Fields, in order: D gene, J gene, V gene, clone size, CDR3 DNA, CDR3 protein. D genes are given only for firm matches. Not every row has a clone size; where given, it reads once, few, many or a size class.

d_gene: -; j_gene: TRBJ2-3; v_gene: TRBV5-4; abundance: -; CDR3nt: TGTGCCAGCAGCCAGACAGGAGGCACAGATACGCAGTATTTT; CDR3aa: CASSQTGGTDTQYF
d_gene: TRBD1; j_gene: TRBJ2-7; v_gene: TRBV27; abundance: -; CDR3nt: TGTGCCAGCAGTTTAAAGGGGACAGGGTTCCCCTACGAGCAGTACTTC; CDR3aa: CASSLKGTGFPYEQYF
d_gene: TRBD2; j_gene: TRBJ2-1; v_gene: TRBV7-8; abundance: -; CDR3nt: TGTGCCAGCAGCTCCGTCCGAGGAGCGGGGCAAGGCCGAGAGCAGTTCTTC; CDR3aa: CASSSVRGAGQGREQFF
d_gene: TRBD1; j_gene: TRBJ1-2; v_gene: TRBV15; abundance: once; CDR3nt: TGTGCCACCAGCAGAGGAGAGGGGGCAGGGGGCTACACCTTC; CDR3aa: CATSRGEGAGGYTF
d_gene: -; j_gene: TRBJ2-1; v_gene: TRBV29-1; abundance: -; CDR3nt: TGCAGCGTTGAACTAGCGAGCTCCTACAATGAGCAGTTCTTC; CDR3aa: CSVELASSYNEQFF
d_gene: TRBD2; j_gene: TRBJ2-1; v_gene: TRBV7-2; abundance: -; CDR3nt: TGTGCCAGCAGCGACCGGACTAGCGGGGTCAAAAATGAGCAGTTCTTC; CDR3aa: CASSDRTSGVKNEQFF
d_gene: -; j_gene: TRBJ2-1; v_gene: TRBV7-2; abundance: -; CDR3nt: TGTGCCAGCAGCTTAGTCGGGACTCTTAACAATGAGCAGTTCTTC; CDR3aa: CASSLVGTLNNEQFF
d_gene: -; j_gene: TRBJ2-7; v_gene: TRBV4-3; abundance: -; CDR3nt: TGCGCCAGCAGCCAATCAGGGCCGGGACTCTACGAGCAGTACTTC; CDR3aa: CASSQSGPGLYEQYF
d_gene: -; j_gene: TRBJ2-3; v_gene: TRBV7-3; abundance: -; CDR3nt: TGTGCCAGCAGCACCGGTATCGGGGCAGATACGCAGTATTTT; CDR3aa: CASSTGIGADTQYF
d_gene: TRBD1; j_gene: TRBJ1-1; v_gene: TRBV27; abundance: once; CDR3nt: TGTGCCAGCAGAACCTCGACAGGGACGGGCACTGAAGCTTTCTTT; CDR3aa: CASRTSTGTGTEAFF
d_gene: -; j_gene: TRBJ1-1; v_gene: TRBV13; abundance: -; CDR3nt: TGTGCCAGCAGCCCAGGGAGAGGGGCGCGGGGCACTGAAGCTTTCTTT; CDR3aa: CASSPGRGARGTEAFF
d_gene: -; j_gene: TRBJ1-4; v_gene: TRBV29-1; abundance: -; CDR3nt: TGCAGCGTTGTCCAGGGGCTTAATGAAAAACTGTTTTTT; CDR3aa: CSVVQGLNEKLFF
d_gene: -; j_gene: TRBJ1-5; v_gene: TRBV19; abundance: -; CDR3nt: TGTGCCAGTAGTAGACCATCCCTGGACAGACTTAATCAGCCCCAGCATTTT; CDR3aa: CASSRPSLDRLNQPQHF
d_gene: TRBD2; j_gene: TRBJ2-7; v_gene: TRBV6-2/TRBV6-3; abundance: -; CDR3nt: TGTGCCAGCAGTTACTCGCTCCCCGGGACTAGCGGGAGACGGTTGGAGTACTTC; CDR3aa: CASSYSLPGTSGRRLEYF
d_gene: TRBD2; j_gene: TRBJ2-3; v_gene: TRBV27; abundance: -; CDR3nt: TGTGCCAGCAGCAGGGGCCCGGGGGGGGCAGATACGCAGTATTTT; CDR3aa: CASSRGPGGADTQYF
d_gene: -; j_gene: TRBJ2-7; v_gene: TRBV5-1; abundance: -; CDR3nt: TGCGCCAGCAGCTTGGCGGGAGACGCCACCCACGAGCAGTACTTC; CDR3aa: CASSLAGDATHEQYF
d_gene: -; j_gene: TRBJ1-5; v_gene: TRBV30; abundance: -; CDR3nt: TGTGCCTGGAGTGCGAGTAAAAATCAGCCCCAGCATTTT; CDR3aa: CAWSASKNQPQHF
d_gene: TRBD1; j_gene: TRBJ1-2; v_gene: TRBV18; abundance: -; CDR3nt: TGTGCCAGCTCACCTGGGGACAGGGGATCCTATGGCTACACCTTC; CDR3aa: CASSPGDRGSYGYTF
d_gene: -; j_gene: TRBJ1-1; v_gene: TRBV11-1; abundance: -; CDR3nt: TGTGCCAGCAGCCCCCGACAGTCTTACACTGAAGCTTTCTTT; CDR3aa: CASSPRQSYTEAFF
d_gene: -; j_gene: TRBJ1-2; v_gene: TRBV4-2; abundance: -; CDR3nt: TGTGCCAGCAGCCAGGGATCGGGGTATGGCTACACCTTC; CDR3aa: CASSQGSGYGYTF
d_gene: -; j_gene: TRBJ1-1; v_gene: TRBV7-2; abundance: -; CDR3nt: TGTGCCAGCAGCTTAACAGGACTAATGAACACTGAAGCTTTCTTT; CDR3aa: CASSLTGLMNTEAFF
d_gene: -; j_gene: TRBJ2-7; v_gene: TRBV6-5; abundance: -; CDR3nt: TGTGCCAGCAGTCCAGCTGACAGGAGCTCCTACGAGCAGTACTTC; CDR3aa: CASSPADRSSYEQYF
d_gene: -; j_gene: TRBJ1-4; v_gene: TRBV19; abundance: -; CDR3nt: TGTGCCAGTAGTATACGGGTAAAAACTAATGAAAAACTGTTTTTT; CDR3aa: CASSIRVKTNEKLFF
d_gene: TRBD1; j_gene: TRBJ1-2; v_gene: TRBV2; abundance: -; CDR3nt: TGTGCCAGCAGTGATAGTCAGGGGGCTAGTGGCTACACCTTC; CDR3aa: CASSDSQGASGYTF
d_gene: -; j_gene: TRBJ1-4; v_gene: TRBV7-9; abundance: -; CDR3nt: TGTGCCAGCAGCCTGACAGGTGGGATTGAAAAACTGTTTTTT; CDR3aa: CASSLTGGIEKLFF
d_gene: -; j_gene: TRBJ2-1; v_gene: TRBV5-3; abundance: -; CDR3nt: TGTGCCAGAGGCCGGGACTGCCTGCGGGATGAGCAGTTCTTC; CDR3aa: CARGRDCLRDEQFF
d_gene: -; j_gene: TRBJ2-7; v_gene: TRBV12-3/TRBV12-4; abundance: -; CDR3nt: TGTGCCAGCAGTTTGGCAGGATCCTACGAGCAGTACTTC; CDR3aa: CASSLAGSYEQYF